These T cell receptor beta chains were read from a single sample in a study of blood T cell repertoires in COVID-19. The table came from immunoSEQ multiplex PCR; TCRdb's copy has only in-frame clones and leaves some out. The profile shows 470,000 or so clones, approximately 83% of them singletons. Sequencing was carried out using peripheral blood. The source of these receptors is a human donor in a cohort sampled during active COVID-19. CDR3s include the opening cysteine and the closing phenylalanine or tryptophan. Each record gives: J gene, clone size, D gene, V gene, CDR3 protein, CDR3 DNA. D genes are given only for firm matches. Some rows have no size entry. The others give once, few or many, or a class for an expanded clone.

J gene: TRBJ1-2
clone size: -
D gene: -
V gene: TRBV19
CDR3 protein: CASSTDHRVYGYTF
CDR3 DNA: TGTGCCAGTAGTACTGATCACAGGGTCTATGGCTACACCTTC

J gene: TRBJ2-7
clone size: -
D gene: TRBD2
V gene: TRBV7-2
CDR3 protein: CASSMTSGSSYEQYF
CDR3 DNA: TGTGCCAGCAGCATGACTAGCGGGAGCTCCTACGAGCAGTACTTC

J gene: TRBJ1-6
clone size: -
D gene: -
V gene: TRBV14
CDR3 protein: CASSRYKSPGNSPLHF
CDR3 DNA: TGTGCCAGCAGCCGATATAAAAGCCCGGGGAATTCACCCCTCCACTTT

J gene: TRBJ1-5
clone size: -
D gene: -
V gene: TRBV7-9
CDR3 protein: CASSQRDGGPQHF
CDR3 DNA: TGTGCCAGCAGCCAAAGGGACGGGGGACCCCAGCATTTT

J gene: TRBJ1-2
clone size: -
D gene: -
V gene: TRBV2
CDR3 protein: CASKPDRNYGYTF
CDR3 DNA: TGTGCCAGTAAACCGGACAGAAACTATGGCTACACCTTC

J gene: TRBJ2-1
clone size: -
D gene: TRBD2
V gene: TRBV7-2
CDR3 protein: CASSTTSGPRYNEQFF
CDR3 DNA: TGTGCCAGCAGCACCACTAGCGGGCCACGATACAATGAGCAGTTCTTC

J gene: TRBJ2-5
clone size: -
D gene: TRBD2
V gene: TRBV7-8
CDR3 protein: CASSPQTSEGQETQYF
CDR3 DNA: TGTGCCAGCAGCCCGCAGACTAGCGAGGGGCAAGAGACCCAGTACTTC

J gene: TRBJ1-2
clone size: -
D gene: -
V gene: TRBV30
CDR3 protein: CAWAMADYGYTF
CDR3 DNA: TGTGCCTGGGCCATGGCAGATTATGGCTACACCTTC

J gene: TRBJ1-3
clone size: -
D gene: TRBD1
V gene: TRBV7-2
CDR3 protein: CASSSTGGLGNTIYF
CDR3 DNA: TGTGCCAGCAGCTCGACAGGGGGATTAGGAAACACCATATATTTT

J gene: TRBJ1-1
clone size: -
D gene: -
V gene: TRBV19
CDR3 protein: CASSIGRANTEAFF
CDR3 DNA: TGTGCCAGTAGTATAGGCAGGGCGAACACTGAAGCTTTCTTT

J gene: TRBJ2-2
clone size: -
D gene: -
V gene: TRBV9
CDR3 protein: CATKAREFGELFF
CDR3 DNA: TGTGCCACCAAGGCCAGGGAATTCGGGGAGCTGTTTTTT

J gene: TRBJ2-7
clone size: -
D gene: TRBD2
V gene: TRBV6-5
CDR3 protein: CASSSGGLGVYEQYF
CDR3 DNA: TGTGCCAGCAGTTCGGGGGGACTTGGGGTCTACGAGCAGTACTTC

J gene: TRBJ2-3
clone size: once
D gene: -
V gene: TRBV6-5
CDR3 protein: CASRTSGTDTQYF
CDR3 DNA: TGTGCCAGCAGAACCTCGGGGACAGATACGCAGTATTTT

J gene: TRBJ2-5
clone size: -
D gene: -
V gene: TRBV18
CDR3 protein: CASSPGGSETQYF
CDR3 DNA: TGTGCCAGCTCACCAGGGGGGTCAGAGACCCAGTACTTC

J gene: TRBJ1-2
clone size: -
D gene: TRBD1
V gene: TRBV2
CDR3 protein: CASTLGVRGNYGYTF
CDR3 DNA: TGTGCCAGCACTTTAGGAGTCAGGGGGAACTATGGCTACACCTTC

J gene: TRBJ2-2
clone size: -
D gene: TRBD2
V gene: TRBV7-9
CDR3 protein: CASRSRSAGEAGELFF
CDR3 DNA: TGTGCCAGCAGAAGTCGCTCGGCGGGGGAGGCCGGGGAGCTGTTTTTT

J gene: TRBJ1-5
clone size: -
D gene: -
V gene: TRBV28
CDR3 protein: CATSEGGHQPQHF
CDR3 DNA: TGTGCCACCTCAGAAGGCGGGCATCAGCCCCAGCATTTT

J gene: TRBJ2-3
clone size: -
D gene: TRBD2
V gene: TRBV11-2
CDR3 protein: CASSAISGRYTDTQYF
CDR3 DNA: TGTGCCAGCAGCGCAATTAGCGGGAGGTACACAGATACGCAGTATTTT

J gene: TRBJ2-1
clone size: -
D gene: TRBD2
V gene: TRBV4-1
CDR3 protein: CASSQDSTPLAGEPHNEQFF
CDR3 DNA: TGCGCCAGCAGCCAAGATTCTACCCCACTAGCGGGAGAACCCCACAATGAGCAGTTCTTC

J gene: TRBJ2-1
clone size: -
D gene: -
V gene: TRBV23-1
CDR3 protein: CASSQSRGKQFF
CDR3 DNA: TGCGCCAGCAGTCAATCAAGGGGGAAGCAGTTCTTC

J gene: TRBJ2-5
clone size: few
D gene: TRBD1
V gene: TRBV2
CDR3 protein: CASSELGWTGQETQYF
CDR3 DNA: TGTGCCAGCAGTGAATTAGGTTGGACAGGTCAAGAGACCCAGTACTTC

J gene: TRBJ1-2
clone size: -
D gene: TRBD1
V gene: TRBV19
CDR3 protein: CASSAQGRVNYGYTF
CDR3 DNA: TGTGCCAGTAGTGCACAGGGGCGGGTTAACTATGGCTACACCTTC

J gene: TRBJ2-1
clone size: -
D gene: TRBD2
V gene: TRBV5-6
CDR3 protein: CASTGGPYNEQFF
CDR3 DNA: TGTGCCAGCACGGGAGGTCCCTACAATGAGCAGTTCTTC

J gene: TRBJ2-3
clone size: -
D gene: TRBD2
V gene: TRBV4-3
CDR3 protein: CASSPGVAGGTDTQYF
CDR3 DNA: TGCGCCAGCAGCCCCGGAGTAGCGGGAGGAACAGATACGCAGTATTTT

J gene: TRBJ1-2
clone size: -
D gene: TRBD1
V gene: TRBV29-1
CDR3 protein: CSVRTGGVLGYTF
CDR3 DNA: TGCAGCGTTCGCACAGGGGGCGTTTTGGGCTACACCTTC

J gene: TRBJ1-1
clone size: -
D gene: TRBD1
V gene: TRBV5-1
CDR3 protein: CASSPTTGQNTEAFF
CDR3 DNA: TGCGCCAGCAGCCCGACGACAGGGCAGAACACTGAAGCTTTCTTT

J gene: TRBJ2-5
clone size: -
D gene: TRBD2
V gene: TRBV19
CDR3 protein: CASSGRMTSGRAWASQETQYF
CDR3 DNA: TGTGCCAGTAGCGGACGGATGACTAGCGGGAGGGCCTGGGCCTCACAAGAGACCCAGTACTTC

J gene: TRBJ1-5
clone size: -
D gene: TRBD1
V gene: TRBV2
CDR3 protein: CASVQGASNQPQHF
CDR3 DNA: TGTGCCAGTGTACAGGGGGCTAGCAATCAGCCCCAGCATTTT

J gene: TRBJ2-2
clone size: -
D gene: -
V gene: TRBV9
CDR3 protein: CASSSLTGELFF
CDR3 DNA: TGTGCCAGCAGCTCCCTCACCGGGGAGCTGTTTTTT

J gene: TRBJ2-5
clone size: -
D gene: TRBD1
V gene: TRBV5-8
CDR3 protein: CATQRTGTVSETQYF
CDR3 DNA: TGTGCCACCCAACGGACAGGGACGGTCTCCGAGACCCAGTACTTC

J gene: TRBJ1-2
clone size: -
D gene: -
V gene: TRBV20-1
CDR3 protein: CSASMAWGYTF
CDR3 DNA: TGCAGTGCTAGCATGGCTTGGGGCTACACCTTC

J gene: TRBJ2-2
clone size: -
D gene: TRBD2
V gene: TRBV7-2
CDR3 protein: CASSLTSGTRTGELFF
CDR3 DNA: TGTGCCAGCAGCCTGACTTCCGGGACTAGGACCGGGGAGCTGTTTTTT

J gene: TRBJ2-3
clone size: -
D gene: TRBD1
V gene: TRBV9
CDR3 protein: CASSLKRTGLTSTDTQYF
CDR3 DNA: TGTGCCAGCAGCCTCAAACGGACAGGGCTGACTAGCACAGATACGCAGTATTTT

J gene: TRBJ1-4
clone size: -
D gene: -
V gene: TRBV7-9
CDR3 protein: CASSLDGRGTSENEKLFF
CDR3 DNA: TGTGCCAGCAGCTTAGATGGGAGGGGCACCTCGGAAAATGAAAAACTGTTTTTT

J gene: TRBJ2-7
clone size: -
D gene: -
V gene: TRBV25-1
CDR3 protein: CASSPPRGRRSYEQYF
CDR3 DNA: TGTGCCAGCAGTCCCCCCCGGGGAAGACGCTCCTACGAGCAGTACTTC

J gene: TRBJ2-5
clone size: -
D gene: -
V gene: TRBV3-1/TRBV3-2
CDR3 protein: CASSPLRGRGQETQYF
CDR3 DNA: TGTGCCAGCAGCCCCCTAAGGGGGCGGGGCCAAGAGACCCAGTACTTC

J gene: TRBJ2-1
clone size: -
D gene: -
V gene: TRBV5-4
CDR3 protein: CASSLGGRGSYNEQFF
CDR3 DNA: TGTGCCAGCAGCTTGGGAGGCAGGGGTTCTTACAATGAGCAGTTCTTC

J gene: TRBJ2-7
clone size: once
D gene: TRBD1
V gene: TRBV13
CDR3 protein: CASSSGTESYEQYF
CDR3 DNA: TGTGCCAGCAGCTCTGGGACAGAGTCCTACGAGCAGTACTTC

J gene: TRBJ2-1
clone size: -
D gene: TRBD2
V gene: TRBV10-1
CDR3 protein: CASSSSGRHNEQFF
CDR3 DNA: TGCGCCAGCAGTTCTAGCGGGAGGCACAATGAGCAGTTCTTC

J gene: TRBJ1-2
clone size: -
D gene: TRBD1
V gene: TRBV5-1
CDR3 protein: CASSLGQGINYGYTF
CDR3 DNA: TGCGCCAGCAGCTTGGGACAGGGCATTAACTATGGCTACACCTTC

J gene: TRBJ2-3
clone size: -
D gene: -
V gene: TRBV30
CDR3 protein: CAWSYTPSTDTQYF
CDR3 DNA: TGTGCCTGGAGTTACACCCCCAGCACAGATACGCAGTATTTT

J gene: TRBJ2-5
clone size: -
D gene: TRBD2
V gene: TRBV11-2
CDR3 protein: CASSLRDSGKEETQYF
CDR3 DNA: TGTGCCAGCAGCTTAAGGGATAGCGGGAAGGAAGAGACCCAGTACTTC

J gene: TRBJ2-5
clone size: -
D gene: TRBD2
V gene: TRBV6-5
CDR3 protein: CASSLSGRAAKTQYF
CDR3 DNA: TGTGCCAGCAGTCTTAGCGGGAGGGCCGCGAAGACCCAGTACTTC

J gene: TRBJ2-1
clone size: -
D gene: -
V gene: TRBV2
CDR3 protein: CASRGGSESYNEQFF
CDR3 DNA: TGTGCCAGCAGGGGTGGGAGTGAATCCTACAATGAGCAGTTCTTC

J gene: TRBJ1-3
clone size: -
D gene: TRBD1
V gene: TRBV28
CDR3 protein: CASNQGTGRNTIYF
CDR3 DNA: TGTGCCAGCAACCAAGGGACAGGGCGGAACACCATATATTTT

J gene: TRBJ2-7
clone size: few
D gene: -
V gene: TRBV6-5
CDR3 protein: CASSYVQGTYEQYF
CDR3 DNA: TGTGCCAGCAGTTACGTACAGGGTACCTACGAGCAGTACTTC

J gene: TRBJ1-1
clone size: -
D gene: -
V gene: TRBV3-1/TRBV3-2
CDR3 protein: CASSQAGTMNTEAFF
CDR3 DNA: TGTGCCAGCAGCCAGGCCGGGACAATGAACACTGAAGCTTTCTTT

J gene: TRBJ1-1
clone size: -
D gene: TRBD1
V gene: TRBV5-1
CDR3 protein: CASSGRQGVNTEAFF
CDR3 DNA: TGCGCCAGCAGCGGTAGACAGGGAGTGAACACTGAAGCTTTCTTT

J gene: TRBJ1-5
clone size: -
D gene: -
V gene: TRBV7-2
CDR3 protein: CASSPGVSNQPQHF
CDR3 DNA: TGTGCCAGCAGCCCAGGGGTTAGCAATCAGCCCCAGCATTTT

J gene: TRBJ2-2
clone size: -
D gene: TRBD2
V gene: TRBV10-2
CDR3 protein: CASTTAGGMDGELFF
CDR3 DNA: TGCGCCAGCACCACCGCGGGGGGGATGGACGGGGAGCTGTTTTTT

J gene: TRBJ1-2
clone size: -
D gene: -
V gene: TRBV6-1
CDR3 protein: CASSEGLPSRVADGYTF
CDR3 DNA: TGTGCCAGCAGTGAAGGTCTCCCTAGCAGGGTAGCGGACGGCTACACCTTC